This T cell receptor (beta chain) was documented in a study of cytomegalovirus exposure and HLA in healthy donors. Study findings and constraints: TCR beta V segments were, for the most part, productive about 87% or about 30% of the time in an earlier analysis.

Comments on this clone: Antigen specificity is unknown.

The primer mix had 60 Vbeta and 13 Jbeta primers. Only in-frame clones appear in the TCRdb table, and some are missing; sequencing was by immunoSEQ multiplex PCR. This sample carries 90,000 to 130,000 clones, with around 3.4% going to the ten biggest clones. Germline CDR1 reads MGHDK; CDR2 reads SYGVNS. This CDR3 contains 16 residues. V lost 3 bases, J lost 3 bases, and 16 bases lay in between. The sample comprised PBMCs. The source of this sequence is a man between 25 and 39 years old in good health and CMV-seronegative. The V call is TRBV25-1, the J call TRBJ2-3, with D possibly being TRBD2 (6 bases). CDR3 DNA: TGTGCCAGCAGTGAGAAAAAGTGGGGGAGGACAGATACGCAGTATTTT. This encodes CASSEKKWGRTDTQYF.